Below, 31 T cell receptor beta chains from the same sample are listed, as sequenced in a study of identical twins. TCRdb used MiXCR to reprocess the 5' RACE reads, holding one entry per CDR3 protein. The sample includes a few hundred thousand distinct CDR3 sequences, 9.5% to 15% seen only once; the top ten take 3.5% to 5%. This sample also belongs to another study, concerning yellow fever vaccine responses in identical twins.

Material: memory (CD45RO+) T cells sorted from blood. The receptors here all came from a young woman in good health.

The V call is TRBV19, the J call TRBJ2-4; 8 nucleotides agree with TRBD2. The CDR3 has 14 amino acids. CDR1 is LNHDA and CDR2 is SQIVND in the germline V gene (reference sequence). Losses at the gene ends were 5 bases for V and 4 bases for J; bases not matched to a gene: 4. The CDR3 spells CASSPQRGKNIQYF. The CDR3 DNA is TGTGCCAGTAGTCCCCAGCGGGGGAAAAACATTCAGTACTTC. The full variable domain, with the rest looked up from reference TRBV19 and TRBJ2-4, is DGGITQSPKYLFRKEGQNVTLSCEQNLNHDAMYWYRQDPGQGLRLIYYSQIVNDFQKGDIAEGYSVSREKKESFPLTVTSAQKNPTAFYLCASSPQRGKNIQYFGAGTRLSVL.

The CDR3 protein is CSAWMGAGETQYF. The CDR3 DNA reads as TGCAGTGCCTGGATGGGGGCGGGGGAGACCCAGTACTTC. This chain connects TRBV20-1 to TRBJ2-5; D possibly matches TRBD1 or TRBD2 (6 bases each). Germline assignment: CDR1 DFQATT and CDR2 SNEGSKA (reference sequence). The CDR3 runs 13 residues. Trimming took off 6 bases at V and 5 bases at J, with 16 bases between the two ends.

The sample holds many counts of this clonotype. The CDR3 loop is CASSQSLGGGETQYF. The DNA of the CDR3 is TGCGCCAGCAGCCAATCACTAGGGGGAGGGGAGACCCAGTACTTC. The rearrangement joins TRBV4-3 to TRBJ2-5; D is perhaps TRBD2 (7 bases). The V gene's germline CDR1 is LGHNA and CDR2 YSLEER. Trimming shortened V by 2 bases and J by 5 bases, and 15 bases separated the two germline ends. The CDR3 is 15 amino acids.

This clonotype was detected ten times or more. The V and J genes are TRBV4-2 and TRBJ2-1; 11 bases line up with TRBD2. V shed 4 bases, J shed 4 bases, and the junction held 6 bases outside the gene matches. Germline CDR1 reads LGHNA; CDR2 reads YNFKEQ. The CDR3 totals 16 residues. CDR3 nucleotides: TGTGCCAGCAGCCTGTACGGGACTAGCGGTTACAATGAGCAGTTCTTC. Protein sequence: CASSLYGTSGYNEQFF.

This clonotype was detected only a few times. The chain links TRBV6-1 to TRBJ2-2, with a possible D match to TRBD2 (5 bases). The CDR3 consists of 15 residues. CDR1 MNHNS and CDR2 SASEGT come from the germline V gene. Trimming left V 6 bases short and J 5 bases short, with 16 bases between. Here the CDR3 reads CASSGLPIGTGELFF. The CDR3 DNA reads TGTGCCAGCAGCGGACTCCCAATAGGAACCGGGGAGCTGTTTTTT.

The rearrangement uses TRBV7-2 and TRBJ2-5; D gene unclear. Trimming shortened V by 6 bases and J by 2 bases, and 13 bases separated the two germline ends. The germline V gene encodes CDR1 SGHTA and CDR2 FQGNSA. The CDR3 is 14 residues long. CDR3 sequence (DNA): TGTGCCAGCAGTTCCCCCGGGCCTCAAGAGACCCAGTACTTC. Amino acid sequence: CASSSPGPQETQYF.

This clonotype was detected ten times or more. V and J are TRBV5-1 and TRBJ2-3, with D unresolved. The CDR3 length is 13 residues. Trimming removed 0 bases at V and 5 bases at J, with 7 bases between. CDR1 is SGHRS and CDR2 is YFSETQ in the germline V gene. Here the CDR3 reads CASSLAGEDTQYF. The CDR3 nucleotides are TGCGCCAGCAGCTTGGCTGGGGAAGATACGCAGTATTTT. Variable domain in full (rest from reference TRBV5-1 and TRBJ2-3): KAGVTQTPRYLIKTRGQQVTLSCSPISGHRSVSWYQQTPGQGLQFLFEYFSETQRNKGNFPGRFSGRQFSNSRSEMNVSTLELGDSALYLCASSLAGEDTQYFGPGTRLTVL.

J is TRBJ2-5 and V is TRBV20-1; 9 bases agree with TRBD2. Trimming at V came to 3 bases and at J to 0 bases, leaving 5 bases not matched to a gene. CDR3 length: 15 amino acids. Per the germline V gene, CDR1 is DFQATT and CDR2 is SNEGSKA (reference sequence). In DNA form, the CDR3 reads TGCAGTGCTAGGAGTGCGGGGGGGGACCAAGAGACCCAGTACTTC. Translated: CSARSAGGDQETQYF.

There are a few counts of this clonotype. The chain joins TRBV4-3 to TRBJ2-2; D ambiguous. The CDR3 runs to 13 residues. Germline CDR1 is LGHNA and CDR2 is YSLEER. The germline V and J ends were trimmed by 4 bases and 9 bases, with 12 bases remaining between them. CDR3 nucleotide sequence: TGCGCCAGCAGCCTAGGCCCGAACCGGGAGCTGTTTTTT. Encoded protein: CASSLGPNRELFF.

This clonotype was recorded many times. The chain joins TRBV5-1 to TRBJ2-1; 10 bases map to TRBD2. V gave up 6 bases and J gave up 6 bases; unmatched junction bases: 15. CDR1 is SGHRS and CDR2 is YFSETQ in the germline V gene. This CDR3 is built from 17 residues. The CDR3 spells CASTPRVAGGSGNEQFF. The CDR3 DNA follows: TGCGCCAGCACCCCTCGGGTAGCGGGGGGTTCCGGCAATGAGCAGTTCTTC.

In its sample, this clonotype was seen many times. DNA for the CDR3: TGCAGCATGACACTAGCGGGCCCTGGGAATGAGCAGTTCTTC. Protein product: CSMTLAGPGNEQFF. This chain links TRBV29-1 with TRBJ2-1; TRBD2 matches 9 bases. The CDR3 is 14 amino acids. Germline V lookup: CDR1 SQVTM, CDR2 ANQGSEA. V was pared by 8 bases and J by 7 bases, with 12 bases of the junction left unmatched.

J is TRBJ2-5 and V is TRBV5-1, with D hard to call. The CDR3 has 14 amino acids. V dropped 1 base and J dropped 2 bases, with 9 bases sitting between them. CDR1 and CDR2 from the germline V gene are SGHRS and YFSETQ. The CDR3, as DNA: TGCGCCAGCAGCTTGACGACGAATCAAGAGACCCAGTACTTC. Protein sequence: CASSLTTNQETQYF.

This chain links TRBV2 with TRBJ2-1, with D unresolved. Trimming took off 5 bases at V and 1 base at J, with 6 bases between the two ends. This CDR3 contains 13 residues. Per germline, CDR1 SNHLY and CDR2 FYNNEI. In DNA, the CDR3 is TGTGCCAGCAGTTCGGTGTCCTACAATGAGCAGTTCTTC. Its protein is CASSSVSYNEQFF.

The V call is TRBV7-8, the J call TRBJ2-1, with 8 nucleotides matching TRBD2. Germline V gene data show CDR1 as SGHVS and CDR2 as FQNEAQ. The J segment lost 0 bases and the V segment lost 0 bases, leaving 13 bases of the junction unmatched. This CDR3 has 20 residues. The CDR3 nucleotides are TGTGCCAGCAGCTTAGCGAGGTTTCTAGCGGGCCAGAGCTCCTACAATGAGCAGTTCTTC. Translating gives CASSLARFLAGQSSYNEQFF.

This clonotype was recorded a few times. The chain is built from TRBV9 and TRBJ2-1; TRBD1 agrees at 12 bases. V shed 4 bases and J 6 bases; nucleotides not matched to a gene: 5. Germline V gives CDR1 SGDLS, CDR2 YYNGEE. This CDR3 spans 15 amino acids. CDR3 protein: CASSSGQGASNEQFF. The CDR3 bases are TGTGCCAGCAGCTCGGGACAGGGGGCTTCCAATGAGCAGTTCTTC.

The V and J genes are TRBV7-8 and TRBJ1-5; D gene unclear. Germline V lookup: CDR1 SGHVS, CDR2 FQNEAQ. The CDR3 has 14 residues. Trimming took off 3 bases at V and 7 bases at J, with 13 bases between the two ends. Here the CDR3 reads CASSFPGREQPQHF. DNA of the CDR3: TGTGCCAGCAGCTTCCCAGGACGGGAGCAGCCCCAGCATTTT.

This clonotype occurred many times. V and J are TRBV12-3 or TRBV12-4 and TRBJ1-2, with D possibly matching TRBD1 (6 bases). V was pared by 5 bases and J by 6 bases, with 19 bases between. The CDR3 length is 15 residues. CDR3 coding DNA: TGTGCCAGCAGTCAAATACTAGGGGGGATTGATGGCTACACCTTC. It translates to CASSQILGGIDGYTF.

This clonotype has a count of ten or more. This chain uses TRBV12-3 or TRBV12-4 with TRBJ2-4, with TRBD2 matching over 11 bases. V lost 5 bases and J lost 4; bases outside the gene matches: 4. CDR3 size: 15 residues. The CDR3, as DNA: TGTGCCAGCAGTAGCCGGACTAGCGGGAAAAACATTCAGTACTTC. It is translated as CASSSRTSGKNIQYF.

The gene calls are TRBV12-3 or TRBV12-4 and TRBJ2-2; 7 nucleotides align to TRBD1. This CDR3 comprises 15 residues. Losses at the gene ends were 6 bases for V and 4 bases for J; bases not matched to a gene: 8. The CDR3 here is CASSRRTGLTGELFF. CDR3 nucleotide sequence: TGTGCCAGCAGCCGCCGGACAGGACTCACCGGGGAGCTGTTTTTT.

This clonotype has a handful of counts. Germline and junction disagree at one end, which may indicate a read error. The chain carries TRBV7-7 and TRBJ2-3; D remains unclear. In germline, CDR1 is SSHAT, CDR2 FNYEAQ (reference sequence). This CDR3 is 14 amino acids long. The CDR3 bases are TGTGCTAGCAGCCTGGACGGATTCACAGATACGCAGTATTTT. Protein sequence: CASSLDGFTDTQYF.

The J gene is TRBJ2-3, the V gene TRBV30; D not certain. This CDR3 is built from 11 residues. CDR1 is GTSNPN, CDR2 SVGIG, per germline (reference sequence). Deletions cut 5 bases from V and 6 bases from J, with 9 bases between. The CDR3 DNA reads as TGTGCCTGGGTAAATAGGGATACGCAGTATTTT. It encodes CAWVNRDTQYF.

The chain uses TRBV7-2 and TRBJ2-5; tentative D call: TRBD1 (6 bases). V was trimmed by 3 bases and J by 4 bases, leaving 9 bases between them. Looked up from germline, CDR1 is SGHTA and CDR2 is FQGNSA. This CDR3 is built from 13 residues. CDR3 nucleotide sequence: TGTGCCAGCAGCTTTCTCAGGGGAGAGACCCAGTACTTC. It translates to CASSFLRGETQYF.

The CDR3 nucleotides are TGTGCCAGCAGCCCGTGGGGTTTCTACGAGCAGTACTTC. Its translation: CASSPWGFYEQYF. The chain joins TRBV7-2 to TRBJ2-7; the D is unclear. This CDR3 is 13 amino acids long. V lost 5 bases to trimming and J lost 3 bases, with 11 bases between them. Germline assignment: CDR1 SGHTA and CDR2 FQGNSA.

This clonotype was seen a handful of times. This sequence joins TRBV6-1 and TRBJ1-1; 7 bases are shared with TRBD1. Germline lookup yields CDR1 MNHNS and CDR2 SASEGT. The V gene end was trimmed by 8 bases and the J gene end by 4 bases; junction bases not matched to a gene: 7. The CDR3 spans 13 residues. This CDR3 is CASRQGEGTEAFF. CDR3 bases: TGTGCCAGCCGCCAGGGGGAGGGCACTGAAGCTTTCTTT.

The rearrangement joins TRBV15 to TRBJ2-5; 13 nucleotides line up with TRBD2. Germline CDR1 and CDR2: LNHNV and YYDKDF (reference sequence). The V and J ends lost 5 bases and 5 bases, in that order; junction bases with no gene match: 8. This CDR3 contains 16 residues. The CDR3 bases are TGTGCCACCAGCCCCGGGACTAGCGGGGTAGGGGAGACCCAGTACTTC. This translates into CATSPGTSGVGETQYF.

This clonotype was seen a handful of times. This chain connects TRBV2 to TRBJ2-1; TRBD1 or TRBD2 may be the D gene (6 bases each). The germline CDR1 and CDR2 sequences are SNHLY and FYNNEI. CDR3 length: 13 residues. This CDR3 reads CAGGGPRYNEQFF. For the CDR3, the DNA is TGTGCAGGAGGGGGACCCCGATACAATGAGCAGTTCTTC. Looking up the rest from reference TRBV2 and TRBJ2-1 gives the full variable domain: EPEVTQTPSHQVTQMGQEVILRCVPISNHLYFYWYRQILGQKVEFLVSFYNNEISEKSEIFDDQFSVERPDGSNFTLKIRSTKLEDSAMYFCAGGGPRYNEQFFGPGTRLTVL.

The V and J genes are TRBV6-2 or TRBV6-3 and TRBJ2-7; no clear D gene. The CDR3 length is 13 residues. Germline lookup yields CDR1 MNHEY and CDR2 SVGEGT. V lost 6 bases to trimming and J lost 1 base, with 10 bases between them. The CDR3 sequence: CASRSGQSYEQYF. The CDR3 nucleotides are TGTGCCAGCAGATCCGGCCAGTCCTACGAGCAGTACTTC.

CDR3 in DNA: TGTGCCAGCAGCCAAGAGGTTCTAGCGGGAGCCAATGAGCAGTTCTTC. Protein product: CASSQEVLAGANEQFF. This sequence joins TRBV14 and TRBJ2-1; 10 bases are shared with TRBD2. Germline trimming cut 0 bases from V and 6 bases from J; bases unmatched to any gene: 5. This CDR3 spans 16 amino acids. Germline V gene sequence: CDR1 SGHDN, CDR2 FVKESK.

The CDR3 loop reads CRAKGQKHEQYF. Here the CDR3 DNA reads TGCAGAGCGAAAGGCCAAAAGCACGAGCAGTACTTC. The V and J genes are TRBV20-1 and TRBJ2-7; D unresolved. This CDR3 contains 12 residues. Germline V gene lookup returns CDR1 DFQATT and CDR2 SNEGSKA (reference sequence).

This clonotype was detected a few times. V and J are TRBV30 and TRBJ2-3, with TRBD2 matching 13 bases. The germline CDR1 and CDR2 sequences are GTSNPN and SVGIG (reference sequence). With V trimmed by 3 bases and J by 3 bases, 9 bases remained unmatched. This CDR3 is built from 17 residues. CDR3 amino acids: CAWSGLAGVGSTDTQYF. The CDR3 nucleotides read TGTGCCTGGAGCGGACTAGCGGGAGTAGGTAGTACAGATACGCAGTATTTT.

This chain joins TRBV15 and TRBJ2-1, with 8 bases that match TRBD1. Per the germline V gene, CDR1 is LNHNV and CDR2 is YYDKDF (reference sequence). The CDR3 contains 17 residues. V lost 2 bases to trimming and J lost 1 base; unmatched junction nucleotides: 7. The CDR3 region has the DNA TGTGCCACCAGCAGAAAGCACAGGGGGAATTCCTACAATGAGCAGTTCTTC. It is translated as CATSRKHRGNSYNEQFF.